This entry concerns a single TCR beta chain. This clone came up a few times. What this receptor recognizes is not known. The CDR3 goes on 3 residues after the read ends, and that part is filled in from the germline J gene. Equivalent amounts of genomic DNA from CVID and control samples were used as sequencing input. For every sample, a 60 bp segment covering the rearranged TCRbeta CDR3 region was amplified and then sequenced. The immunoSEQ assay, a bias-corrected multiplex PCR combined with high-throughput sequencing, was used for TCRbeta amplification. As for the authors' bioinformatics: Each unique nucleotide sequence was treated as a clone and annotated with V, D and J genes, copy number and frequency. Sequences were labeled productive if in frame, and non-productive if out of frame or containing stop codons. Clonality was calculated from Shannon's entropy as previously described. The predicted amino acid sequences of productive clones were used to derive mean CDR3 Kyte-Doolittle hydropathy. Hierarchical clustering of scaled V gene usage was performed with the R hclust function using Manhattan distance and complete linkage. Sharing of clones by CDR3 amino acid sequence was evaluated through resampling of 12 repertoires per group over 100 rounds. The repertoires were searched for over 55 published EBV-specific and around 240 published CMV-specific TCRbeta sequences. A couple of CVID samples yielding fewer than 10,000 sequences were excluded from analysis, leaving over 35 CVID repertoires. TCRdb took over this immuneACCESS table, retaining in-frame rearrangements with V and J assigned. Such tables are incomplete; in checked studies, under half of the missing clones stem from an unresolved V gene, and the remainder is unexplained. The V and J calls and clone size are taken from that table; D and trimming were inferred from the DNA. The table shows under 35,000 clones here, with no singletons. The ten largest clones add up to roughly 5.6% of the sample.

CVID was diagnosed by standard criteria: serum IgG, IgA and/or IgM reduced below normal range, plus specific antibody deficiency. The CVID group comprised 40 to 45 subjects, 15 or so female and 29 male, aged roughly 9 to 65 years with a mean age of around 40. Most of the CVID patients and most of the healthy controls were of Caucasian heritage. All CVID subjects had received replacement immunoglobulin therapy for at least one year at the time of study participation. At blood collection, none of the CVID subjects was ill or on immunomodulatory or immunosuppressive medication. From each donor, 5 to 8 ml of heparinized peripheral whole blood was collected. Genomic DNA from adults with common variable immune deficiency (CVID) and from healthy adult controls was used for sequencing of TCRbeta CDR3 repertoires. To isolate peripheral blood mononuclear cells, diluted blood was subjected to density centrifugation over Hypaque 1077 or Ficoll-Paque. Genomic DNA was obtained from unsorted mononuclear cells using either Qiagen column purification or a centrifugation-based method.

From its cysteine to its phenylalanine, the CDR3 spans 15 amino acids. The DNA shown is the part of the CDR3 that was read: 36 bases, in frame from base 1. At the junction V is shortened by 0 bases and J by 5 bases, with 11 bases in between. The germline V gene yields MNHEY for CDR1 and SVGEGT for CDR2. The sample originates from a study of T cell clonality in common variable immunodeficiency (dated by TCRdb to about 2015). On the study overall, not on this receptor specifically: It was noted by the authors that sequencing of the repertoires of T cell subpopulations would be needed to clarify the cause of the increased clonality in CVID. Although equal DNA input was used, an average of about 85,000 unique sequences per sample was obtained for controls, compared with some 34,000 for CVID samples. CVID TCRbeta sequences reportedly showed fewer deletions and N-nucleotide insertions and lacked highly modified clones with 13 or more V deletions. TCRbeta clonality was higher in CVID subjects than in healthy controls (t-test p = 0.018), and the increase was most characteristic of about a third of subjects. Patient heterogeneity within the CVID cohort put limits on correlating repertoire features with clinical complications. CVID subjects shared fewer TCRbeta clones with each other than healthy controls did (p < 0.0001).

This clonotype was obtained from a human donor with common variable immunodeficiency. Here the chain combines TRBV6-2 or TRBV6-3 and TRBJ1-5, with a tentative D gene TRBD1 over 5 matching bases. Sequencing was done on a sample of peripheral blood mononuclear cells. The sequenced CDR3 bases are TGTGCCAGCAGTTACTCATCGGGGGTAGATCAGCCC. Translated, it reads CASSYSSGVDQP. The CDR3, in full, reads CASSYSSGVDQPQHF.